Listed below are T cell receptor beta chains from one sample, sequenced in a study of T cell repertoires in cytomegalovirus infection. Which antigens these TCRs recognize remains unknown. TCRdb recomputed calls from the reads with MiXCR, one row per CDR3 protein. The sample lists approximately 990,000 distinct CDR3 sequences, approximately 31% seen once, with around 15% in the top ten. Sequenced here: cultured CD8+ T cells from PBMCs, sampled from culture after CMV antigen stimulation. Source of these receptors: a human donor in good health (CMV status not recorded). Some clones in this sample may be carry-over from other donors' samples. Each CDR3 is given with its conserved first and last residue. The order of the fields is J gene, D gene, V gene, clone size, CDR3 DNA, CDR3 protein. A D gene is named only where the DNA matches it firmly. A row's size may be missing; if present it is once, few, many or a size class.

>TRBJ2-2|.|TRBV6-5|.
TGTGCCAGCAGTTACTCGTCCGATTCGAACACCGGGGAGCTGTTTTTT
CASSYSSDSNTGELFF
>TRBJ2-5|.|TRBV25-1|few
TGTGCCAGCAGTGAACGGCGGCTGGGGGAGACCCAGTACTTC
CASSERRLGETQYF
>TRBJ2-2|.|TRBV6-2/TRBV6-3|.
TGTGCCAGCAGTTACTCGATCGCCTTCACCGGGGAGCTGTTTTTT
CASSYSIAFTGELFF
>TRBJ1-1|.|TRBV11-1|.
TGTGCCAGCAGCCCTAGACGGAGGCCCGTGAACACTGAAGCTTTCTTT
CASSPRRRPVNTEAFF
>TRBJ2-2|.|TRBV7-9|many
TGTGCCAGCAGCTTAGCCCGACGGTCCCCGGGCAAGGACACCGGGGAGCTGTTTTTT
CASSLARRSPGKDTGELFF
>TRBJ2-5|.|TRBV29-1|.
TGCAGCGCAAACGGATTACGTTACCTTTACCAAGAGACCCAGTACTTC
CSANGLRYLYQETQYF
>TRBJ2-7|TRBD1|TRBV7-6|few
TGTGCCAGCAGCTTACTTGCCGGGACAGAGCCCTACGAGCAGTACTTC
CASSLLAGTEPYEQYF
>TRBJ1-2|.|TRBV7-9|.
TGTGCCAGCAGTTGGGGGGCAGGACAGCCCTATGGCTACACCTTC
CASSWGAGQPYGYTF
>TRBJ1-1|.|TRBV12-3/TRBV12-4|few
TGTGCCAGCAGTATGACAGCTTTGGGGCCTGAAGCTTTCTTT
CASSMTALGPEAFF
>TRBJ1-5|TRBD1|TRBV6-1|few
TGTGCCACCTCCGACAGGGAAATATTTCAGCCCCAGCATTTT
CATSDREIFQPQHF
>TRBJ2-3|TRBD2|TRBV7-2|few
TGTGCCAGCAGCTACGGACTAGCATACCGCACAGATACGCAGTATTTT
CASSYGLAYRTDTQYF
>TRBJ2-3|.|TRBV15|.
TGTGCCACCAGCCGCGCCGACGGCAGAGATACGCAGTATTTT
CATSRADGRDTQYF
>TRBJ2-7|TRBD1|TRBV5-5|.
TGTGCCAGCAGCCCGGACAGGGGGCTAATGGGCGAGCAGTACTTC
CASSPDRGLMGEQYF
>TRBJ2-1|TRBD2|TRBV6-2/TRBV6-3|.
TGTGCCAGCAGTAAGACTAGCGGGGCCTACAATGAGCAGTTCTTC
CASSKTSGAYNEQFF
>TRBJ1-2|.|TRBV20-1|.
TGCAGTGCAATCATGCGGGGGGCGGACTATGGCTACACCTTC
CSAIMRGADYGYTF
>TRBJ1-5|TRBD1|TRBV19|.
TGTGCCAGTAGTATACGAGTCGGGACAGGGGGCAATCAGCCCCAGCATTTT
CASSIRVGTGGNQPQHF
>TRBJ1-1|.|TRBV29-1|.
TGCAGCGTTGGGGGTTTGGCAGCGGGTGAAGCTTTCTTT
CSVGGLAAGEAFF
>TRBJ1-4|TRBD1|TRBV6-1|.
TGTGCCAGCACCCCGACAGGGGGTCGACTGTTTTTT
CASTPTGGRLFF
>TRBJ1-6|TRBD1|TRBV6-6|few
TGTGCCAGCAGCCAGGACAGGGTCTCCTATAATTCACCCCTCCACTTT
CASSQDRVSYNSPLHF
>TRBJ1-6|.|TRBV4-1|.
TGCGCCAGCAGCCATTTGCGGACTGATAATTCACCCCTCCACTTT
CASSHLRTDNSPLHF
>TRBJ1-2|.|TRBV6-1|few
TGTGCCAGCAAGGGGGGACCTAACTATGGCTACACCTTC
CASKGGPNYGYTF
>TRBJ1-4|TRBD1|TRBV20-1|.
TGCAGTGCTAGAGATCCGGACAGGGGCCTCCTTGAAAAACTGTTTTTT
CSARDPDRGLLEKLFF
>TRBJ2-2|TRBD1|TRBV6-6|.
TGTGCCAGCAGTTACGGGACAGTGAACACCGGGGAGCTGTTTTTT
CASSYGTVNTGELFF
>TRBJ2-7|.|TRBV20-1|.
TGCAGTGCTAGAGATCTAGGACAGAGTTACGAGCAGTACTTC
CSARDLGQSYEQYF
>TRBJ2-7|TRBD1|TRBV7-9|few
TGTGCCAGCAGCTTAAGGGACAGCCCCTACGAGCAGTACTTC
CASSLRDSPYEQYF
>TRBJ1-1|.|TRBV7-9|few
TGTGCCAGCAGTGAGGGAGGATTCATCACTGAAGCTTTCTTT
CASSEGGFITEAFF
>TRBJ1-1|.|TRBV5-6|.
TGTGCCAGCAGCTTGGAGGGGATTGGCGCTGAAGCTTTCTTT
CASSLEGIGAEAFF
>TRBJ1-2|TRBD1|TRBV4-1|.
TGCGCCAGCAGCCATCCGCCGGGACAGGGAGACGCTAACTATGGCTACACCTTC
CASSHPPGQGDANYGYTF